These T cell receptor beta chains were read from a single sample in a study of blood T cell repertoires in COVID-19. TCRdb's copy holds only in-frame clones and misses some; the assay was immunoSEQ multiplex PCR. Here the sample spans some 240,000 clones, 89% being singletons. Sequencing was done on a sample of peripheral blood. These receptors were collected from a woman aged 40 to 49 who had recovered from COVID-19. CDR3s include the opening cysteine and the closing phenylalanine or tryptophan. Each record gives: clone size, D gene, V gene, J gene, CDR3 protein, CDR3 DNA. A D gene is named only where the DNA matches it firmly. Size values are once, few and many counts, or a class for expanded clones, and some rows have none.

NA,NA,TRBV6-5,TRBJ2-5,CASSYENGLEETQYF,TGTGCCAGCAGTTACGAGAACGGTTTAGAAGAGACCCAGTACTTC
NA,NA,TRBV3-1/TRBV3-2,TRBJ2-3,CASSQLSGISDTQYF,TGTGCCAGCAGCCAATTGTCGGGGATCTCAGATACGCAGTATTTT
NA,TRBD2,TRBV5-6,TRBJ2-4,CASSLSGRVDIQYF,TGTGCCAGCAGCTTGAGTGGGAGGGTTGACATTCAGTACTTC
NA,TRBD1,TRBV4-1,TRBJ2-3,CASSQADRGLDTDTQYF,TGCGCCAGCAGCCAAGCGGACAGGGGGCTTGACACAGATACGCAGTATTTT
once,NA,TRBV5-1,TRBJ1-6,CASSFSMGLNSPLHF,TGCGCCAGCAGCTTCTCTATGGGCTTAAATTCACCCCTCCACTTT
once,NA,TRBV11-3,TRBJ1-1,CASSLENMNTEAFF,TGTGCCAGCAGCTTAGAGAACATGAACACTGAAGCTTTCTTT
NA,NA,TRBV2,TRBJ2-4,CASSALASIAKNIQYF,TGTGCCAGCAGTGCCCTAGCGTCCATAGCCAAAAACATTCAGTACTTC
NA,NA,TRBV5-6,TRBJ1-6,CASSRSGSSYNSPLHF,TGTGCCAGCAGCCGGAGCGGGAGCTCCTATAATTCACCCCTCCACTTT
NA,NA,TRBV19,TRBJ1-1,CASKLVRDTEAFF,TGTGCCAGTAAGTTGGTACGGGACACTGAAGCTTTCTTT
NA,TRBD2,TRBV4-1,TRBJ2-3,CASSQDGGGTTDTQYF,TGCGCCAGCAGCCAAGATGGCGGGGGGACCACAGATACGCAGTATTTT
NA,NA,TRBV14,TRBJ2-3,CASSQVAYTDTQYF,TGTGCCAGCAGCCAAGTAGCGTACACAGATACGCAGTATTTT
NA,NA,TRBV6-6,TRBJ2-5,CASSSNRAYVGETQYF,TGTGCCAGCAGTTCGAACAGGGCCTACGTAGGGGAGACCCAGTACTTC
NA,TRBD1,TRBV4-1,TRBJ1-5,CASSLYGQGGSNQPQHF,TGCGCCAGCAGCCTATACGGACAGGGGGGTAGCAATCAGCCCCAGCATTTT
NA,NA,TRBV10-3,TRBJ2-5,CAISKGEIQETQYF,TGTGCCATCAGTAAGGGAGAGATCCAAGAGACCCAGTACTTC
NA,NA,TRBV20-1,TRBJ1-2,CSVSNYGYTF,TGCAGTGTATCTAACTATGGCTACACCTTC
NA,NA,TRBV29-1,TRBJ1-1,CSVEGGPSGAFF,TGCAGCGTTGAAGGGGGGCCATCTGGAGCTTTCTTT
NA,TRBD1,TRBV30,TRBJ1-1,CAWSSGQGTEAFF,TGTGCCTGGAGTTCGGGACAGGGGACTGAAGCTTTCTTT
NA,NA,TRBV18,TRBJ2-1,CASSPTVSSYNEQFF,TGTGCCAGCTCCCCAACTGTAAGCTCCTACAATGAGCAGTTCTTC
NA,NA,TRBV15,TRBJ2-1,CATSRDGRGTYNEQFF,TGTGCCACCAGCAGAGATGGACGGGGTACCTACAATGAGCAGTTCTTC
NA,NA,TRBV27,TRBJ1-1,CASSLSVVGTEAFF,TGTGCCAGCAGTTTAAGCGTGGTTGGCACTGAAGCTTTCTTT
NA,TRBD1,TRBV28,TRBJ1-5,CASSAGQGYQPQHF,TGTGCCAGCAGTGCCGGACAGGGGTACCAGCCCCAGCATTTT
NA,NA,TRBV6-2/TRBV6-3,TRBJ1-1,CASSYRNTEAFF,TGTGCCAGCAGTTATCGGAACACTGAAGCTTTCTTT
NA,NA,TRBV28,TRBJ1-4,CASQGFATNEKLFF,TGTGCCAGTCAGGGGTTCGCAACTAATGAAAAACTGTTTTTT
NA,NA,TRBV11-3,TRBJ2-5,CASSLRVETQYF,TGTGCCAGCAGCTTGAGGGTAGAGACCCAGTACTTC
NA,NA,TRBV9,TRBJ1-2,CASSVDRNYGYTF,TGTGCCAGCAGCGTCGACAGAAACTATGGCTACACCTTC
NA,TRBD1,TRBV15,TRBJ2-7,CATSRDTGDEQYF,TGTGCCACCAGCAGAGATACAGGGGACGAGCAGTACTTC
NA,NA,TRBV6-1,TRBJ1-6,CASSEAGRTNSPLHF,TGTGCCAGCAGTGAAGCTGGCAGAACGAATTCACCCCTCCACTTT
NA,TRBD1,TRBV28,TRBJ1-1,CASSLTGGGEAFF,TGTGCCAGCAGTTTAACAGGGGGTGGGGAGGCTTTCTTT
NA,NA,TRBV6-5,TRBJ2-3,CASSINPDTQYF,TGTGCCAGCAGCATCAATCCAGATACGCAGTATTTT
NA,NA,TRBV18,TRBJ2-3,CASSSSGVSDTQYF,TGTGCCAGCTCAAGTTCCGGGGTGTCAGATACGCAGTATTTT
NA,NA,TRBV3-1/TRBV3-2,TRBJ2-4,CASSQGLGIQYF,TGTGCCAGCAGCCAAGGACTAGGCATTCAGTACTTC
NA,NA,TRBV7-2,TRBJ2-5,CASSLYQETQYF,TGTGCCAGCAGCCTGTACCAAGAGACCCAGTACTTC
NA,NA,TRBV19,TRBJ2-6,CASSLALSGANVLTF,TGTGCCAGTAGTCTAGCCCTGTCTGGGGCCAACGTCCTGACTTTC
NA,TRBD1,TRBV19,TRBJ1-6,CASRGTGNSPLHF,TGTGCCAGCCGCGGGACAGGGAATTCACCCCTCCACTTT
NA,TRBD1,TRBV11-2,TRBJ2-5,CASSTTTGGRETQYF,TGTGCCAGCAGCACTACGACAGGGGGTAGGGAGACCCAGTACTTC
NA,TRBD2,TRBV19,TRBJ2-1,CASTETSGGKVFF,TGTGCCAGTACGGAGACTAGCGGGGGAAAGGTCTTCTTC
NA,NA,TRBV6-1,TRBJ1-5,CASSEWSQPQHF,TGTGCCAGCAGTGAATGGAGCCAGCCCCAGCATTTT
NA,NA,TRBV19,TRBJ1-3,CASSGGDSGNTIYF,TGTGCCAGTAGTGGCGGGGACTCTGGAAACACCATATATTTT
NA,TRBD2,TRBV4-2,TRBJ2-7,CASSQVLSTPGLAGGMVGEQYF,TGTGCCAGCAGCCAAGTCCTGTCCACTCCGGGACTAGCGGGGGGGATGGTCGGCGAGCAGTACTTC
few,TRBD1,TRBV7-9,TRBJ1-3,CASSPGTGVTDTIYF,TGTGCCAGCAGCCCTGGGACAGGGGTGACGGACACCATATATTTT
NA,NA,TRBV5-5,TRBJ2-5,CASSPWSASQYF,TGTGCCAGCAGCCCCTGGTCCGCCAGCCAGTACTTC
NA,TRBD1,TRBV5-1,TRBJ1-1,CASSLRGSLGTAYTEAFF,TGCGCCAGCAGCTTGAGGGGGAGCCTCGGGACAGCATACACTGAAGCTTTCTTT
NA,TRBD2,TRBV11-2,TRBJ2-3,CASSLGTSTLTDTQYF,TGTGCCAGCAGCCTAGGGACTAGCACATTAACAGATACGCAGTATTTT
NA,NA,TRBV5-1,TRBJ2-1,CASREGHYNEQFF,TGCGCCAGCAGAGAGGGACATTACAATGAGCAGTTCTTC
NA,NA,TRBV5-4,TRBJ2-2,CASSLEGIYTGELFF,TGTGCCAGCAGCTTGGAGGGGATCTACACCGGGGAGCTGTTTTTT
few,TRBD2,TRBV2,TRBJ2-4,CASSEASGLAFIQYF,TGTGCCAGCAGTGAAGCTTCGGGACTAGCTTTCATTCAGTACTTC
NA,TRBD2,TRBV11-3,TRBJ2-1,CASSLGMGLAGGEQFF,TGTGCCAGCAGCTTAGGAATGGGACTAGCGGGAGGGGAGCAGTTCTTC
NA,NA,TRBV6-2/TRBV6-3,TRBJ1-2,CASSYTPPSGDGYTF,TGTGCCAGCAGTTACACCCCTCCCAGCGGGGATGGCTACACCTTC
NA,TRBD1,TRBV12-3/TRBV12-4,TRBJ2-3,CASKGADTQYF,TGTGCCAGCAAGGGGGCGGATACGCAGTATTTT
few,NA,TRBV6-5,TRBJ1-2,CASTLNYGYTF,TGTGCCAGCACTCTTAACTATGGCTACACCTTC
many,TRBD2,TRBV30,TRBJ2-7,CAWGGGDGKNSYEQYF,TGTGCCTGGGGGGGAGGGGACGGAAAAAACTCCTACGAGCAGTACTTC
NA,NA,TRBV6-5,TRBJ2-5,CASSYQGETQYF,TGTGCCAGCAGTTATCAGGGAGAGACCCAGTACTTC
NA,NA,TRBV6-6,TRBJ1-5,CASSYVSDQPQHF,TGTGCCAGCAGTTACGTTTCGGATCAGCCCCAGCATTTT
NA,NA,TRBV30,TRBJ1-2,CAWTIRAGHGYTF,TGTGCCTGGACGATAAGGGCAGGGCATGGCTACACCTTC
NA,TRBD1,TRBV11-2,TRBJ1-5,CASSSGSGQGRQPQHF,TGTGCCAGCAGCTCGGGGTCTGGACAGGGGCGACAGCCCCAGCATTTT
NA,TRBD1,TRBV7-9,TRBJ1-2,CASSEQGAGGYTF,TGTGCCAGCAGCGAACAGGGGGCGGGTGGCTACACCTTC
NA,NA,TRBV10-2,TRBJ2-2,CASRPPNTGELFF,TGCGCCAGCCGTCCCCCGAACACCGGGGAGCTGTTTTTT